This T cell receptor beta chain was sequenced during a study of cytomegalovirus exposure and HLA in healthy donors. Findings of the study overall: Across donors, sequencing depth was assumed by presence/absence analyses to be roughly uniform. For most TCR beta V segments, an earlier analysis put the productive rate at about 87% or about 30% of the time. As a later analysis showed, a missense DCLRE1C variant was linked to trimming of TCR beta V- and J-genes. The study labeled 170 or so TCR beta chains cytomegalovirus-associated.

In the PCR, 60 Vbeta and 13 Jbeta primers were used. Profiled with immunoSEQ multiplex PCR; TCRdb holds only in-frame clones, not every one. This table has about 180,000 clones, about 80% appearing once. This clone has just a few counts. The antigen is not known. CDR1 and CDR2 (germline): LGHNA, YSLEER. J was trimmed by 5 bases and V by 3 bases; bases with no gene match: 1. The CDR3 extends over 14 amino acids. The chain employs TRBV4-3 and TRBJ2-1; 10 nucleotides match TRBD1. The TCR originated in a woman younger than 45 in good health and CMV-seronegative. The material sequenced was PBMCs. This CDR3 is CASSQDRGNNEQFF. CDR3 bases: TGCGCCAGCAGCCAGGACAGGGGGAACAATGAGCAGTTCTTC.